The rows below give T cell receptor beta chains drawn from one sample of a study of metastatic and nonmetastatic thyroid tumors. With MiXCR, TCRdb reprocessed the PCR reads. Of tens of thousands of clones in the sample, 20% to 30% were seen once. Sequenced material: blood. The receptor source for this set is a female donor with papillary thyroid cancer or a benign thyroid nodule (not recorded which). Some clones in this sample may be carry-over from other donors' samples. The CDR3 runs from the conserved cysteine through the conserved F or W. D genes are given only for firm matches. Clone size is stated in some rows and not others, as once, few, many or a class when expanded.

TRBJ1-2 . TRBV6-1 . 14 TGTGCCAGCAGTTTAACCCAACGGGGGTGGGGCTACACCTTC CASSLTQRGWGYTF
TRBJ2-7 . TRBV30 . 12 TGTGCCTGGGGGGAGCCTTCCTACGAGCAGTACTTC CAWGEPSYEQYF
TRBJ2-3 many TRBV5-1 TRBD1 13 TGCGCCACTTCCGGGACAGGGGACGATACACAGTATTTT CATSGTGDDTQYF
TRBJ2-5 . TRBV9 TRBD2 15 TGTGCCAGCAGCTCCAGCGGGATGGCCGGTGAGACCCAGTACTTC CASSSSGMAGETQYF
TRBJ2-5 few TRBV19 TRBD1 14 TGTGCCAGTAGTATGGGACAGAAACAAGAGACCCAGTACTTC CASSMGQKQETQYF
TRBJ2-3 . TRBV15 . 18 TGTGCCACCAGCAGAGATACCCTCGCCGGGGCTAGCACAGATACGCAGTATTTT CATSRDTLAGASTDTQYF
TRBJ1-2 few TRBV15 . 15 TGTGCCACCAGCAGAGAGGGGGGGGCAGCCTATGGCTACACCTTC CATSREGGAAYGYTF
TRBJ2-5 few TRBV28 TRBD2 15 TGTGCCAGCGGAAGGACTAGCGGGAGTTTTTTGACCCATTACTTC CASGRTSGSFLTHYF
TRBJ1-5 . TRBV30 . 12 TGTGCCTGGAGTGTACGCGGTCAGCCCCAGCATTTT CAWSVRGQPQHF
TRBJ2-3 few TRBV12-3/TRBV12-4 . 16 TGTGCCAGCAGTTTAAGGGCTAGCACTACGCCTGATACGCAGTATTTT CASSLRASTTPDTQYF
TRBJ2-5 few TRBV6-9 . 14 TGCGCCAGCAGCAGGAACAGTGAGAAAGAGACCCAGTACTTC CASSRNSEKETQYF
TRBJ1-1 once TRBV14 . 14 TGTGCCAGCAGCCTCGTGCAGGGTTTCACTGAAGCTTTCTTT CASSLVQGFTEAFF
TRBJ2-7 few TRBV2 . 15 TGTGCCAGCAGTTCGAGTGGGCGGGCCAGGTACGAGCAGTACTTC CASSSSGRARYEQYF
TRBJ2-7 . TRBV20-1 TRBD1 14 TGCAGTGCTAGAGCTGGGCAGGGGGCGGTCGAGCAGTACTTC CSARAGQGAVEQYF
TRBJ1-3 few TRBV5-1 . 19 TGCGCCAGCAGCTTGCCCCCCCTCAATTCCCTTGGTGGTGGAAACACCACATATTTT CASSLPPLNSLGGGNTTYF
TRBJ1-1 . TRBV6-5 . 13 TGTGCCAGCAGTTACTCGGACAGCGCTGAAGCTTTCTTT CASSYSDSAEAFF
TRBJ2-1 few TRBV6-1 TRBD2 15 TGTGCCAGCAGTCCTACCGGGAGGGCCCAGGGTGAGCAGTTCTTC CASSPTGRAQGEQFF
TRBJ1-1 many TRBV7-3 . 13 TGTGCCAGCAGCTTAGGGTTAGGGTTTGAAGCTTTCTTT CASSLGLGFEAFF
TRBJ2-7 few TRBV12-3/TRBV12-4 . 15 TGTGCCAGCAGTCTAACCGGGACAAGATCCTACGAGCAGTACTTC CASSLTGTRSYEQYF
TRBJ1-2 few TRBV19 TRBD1 15 TGTGCCAGTAGTATCCGGGACAGTAATAACTATGGCTACACCTTC CASSIRDSNNYGYTF
TRBJ2-2 . TRBV7-2 . 15 TGTGCCAGCAGCTTTTCTGGACAAGGGATCGGGGAGCTGTTTTTT CASSFSGQGIGELFF
TRBJ2-3 many TRBV5-1 . 13 TGCGCCAGCAGCTTTGACAGCACAGATACGCAGTATTTT CASSFDSTDTQYF
TRBJ1-1 . TRBV18 TRBD1 15 TGTGCCAGCTCACTGACCGGGACAGGGGGTGTTGGAGCTTTCTTT CASSLTGTGGVGAFF
TRBJ2-7 medium-sized TRBV12-3/TRBV12-4 TRBD2 14 TGTGCCAGCAGGGGACTAGCGGGAGCCGGGGAGCAGTACTTC CASRGLAGAGEQYF
TRBJ1-5 medium-sized TRBV20-1 TRBD1 14 TGCAGTGCTAGAAGACAGGGGTTAGAACAGCCCCAGCATTTT CSARRQGLEQPQHF
TRBJ2-1 . TRBV6-1 . 9 TGTGGCGAAGGCAATGAGCAGTTCTTC CGEGNEQFF
TRBJ2-2 many TRBV9 TRBD1 17 TGTGCCAGCACCAAACAGGGGGCCCCGGCGAACACCGGGGAGCTGTTTTTT CASTKQGAPANTGELFF
TRBJ2-5 . TRBV9 TRBD2 15 TGTGCCAGCAGCGGTGGGACTAGCGGGGGGGAGACCCAGTACTTC CASSGGTSGGETQYF
TRBJ1-5 many TRBV9 . 14 TGTGCCAGCAGCGCGGGGGGGACTAATCAGCCCCAGCATTTT CASSAGGTNQPQHF
TRBJ2-2 many TRBV5-1 . 15 TGCGCCAGCAGCTTGGATGGGGCACTTACCGGGGAGCTGTTTTTT CASSLDGALTGELFF
TRBJ2-2 few TRBV5-8 TRBD2 16 TGTGCCAGCAGCAACATGGGCGGGAGGGACACCGGGGAGCTGTTTTTT CASSNMGGRDTGELFF
TRBJ1-1 . TRBV30 . 13 TGTGCCTGGAGTCGTCCGCCACAGAGCGAAGCTTTCTTT CAWSRPPQSEAFF
TRBJ1-6 medium-sized TRBV5-1 TRBD1 15 TGCGCCAGCAGCTCAGGGACAGCTGACAATTCACCCCTCCACTTT CASSSGTADNSPLHF
TRBJ2-3 few TRBV11-3 . 15 TGTGCCAGCAGCCCCAGACCATGGAGGGGGGATACGCAGTATTTT CASSPRPWRGDTQYF
TRBJ1-2 . TRBV7-8 . 15 TGTGCCAGCAGCTTAGAAACCCCTAGGCTCTATGGCTACACCTTC CASSLETPRLYGYTF
TRBJ1-5 . TRBV28 . 15 TGTGCCAGCAGTCCTGACTTGGTTAGCAATCAGCCCCAGCATTTT CASSPDLVSNQPQHF
TRBJ2-5 . TRBV18 . 13 TGTGCCAGCTCACCTGGGCGAGATCAGACCCAGTACTTC CASSPGRDQTQYF
TRBJ1-3 few TRBV28 . 17 TGTGCCAGCATCACCCGGACCTCTCGTGGCTCTGGAAACACCATATATTTT CASITRTSRGSGNTIYF
TRBJ1-4 few TRBV2 . 15 TGTGCCAGCAGTGGAGACACCTCAACTAATGAAAAACTGTTTTTT CASSGDTSTNEKLFF
TRBJ1-6 many TRBV28 TRBD1 15 TGTGCCAGCAGACTCGACAGGGGGAATAATTCACCCCTCCACTTT CASRLDRGNNSPLHF
TRBJ1-5 many TRBV24-1 TRBD1 15 TGTGCCACCAGTGCCCCGGGACAGGGCAATCAGCCCCAGCATTTT CATSAPGQGNQPQHF
TRBJ1-6 few TRBV6-5 . 13 TGTGCCAGCAGTTACTCGAGAGGGGCACCCCTCCACTTT CASSYSRGAPLHF
TRBJ2-7 few TRBV19 . 12 TGTGCCAGTAGTCAAACGGGGGACGAGCAGTACTTC CASSQTGDEQYF
TRBJ2-3 few TRBV25-1 TRBD2 21 TGTGCCAGCAGTTTCTTCAGACTAGCGGGAGGCCTCAGTCCCGGCACAGATACGCAGTATTTT CASSFFRLAGGLSPGTDTQYF
TRBJ1-1 many TRBV20-1 . 11 TGCAGTGCCAGTCCGGTCATTGAAGCTTTCTTT CSASPVIEAFF
TRBJ1-1 . TRBV6-1 TRBD1 11 TGTGCCAGCAAAGAGACAGGGAGGGCTTTCTTT CASKETGRAFF
TRBJ2-3 many TRBV11-2 . 16 TGTGCCAGCAGCGATTTGGGGGTATCGGGCACAGATACGCAGTATTTT CASSDLGVSGTDTQYF
TRBJ1-2 . TRBV20-1 TRBD1 13 TGCAGTGCTAGGAGGGGGCGAAACTATGGCTACACCTTC CSARRGRNYGYTF
TRBJ2-7 many TRBV18 TRBD1 14 TGTGCCAGCTCACGGAAGGCAGGGGGCTACGAGCAGTACTTC CASSRKAGGYEQYF
TRBJ2-1 many TRBV20-1 . 13 TGCGCATGGCAGGGGGGACCTAGGGGTGAGCAGTTCTTC CAWQGGPRGEQFF
TRBJ1-1 large TRBV14 TRBD1 16 TGTGCCAGCAGCCATAGACAGGGAAGCGGGAACACTGAAGCTTTCTTT CASSHRQGSGNTEAFF
TRBJ2-3 few TRBV28 TRBD2 15 TGTGCCAGCAGTCGGACTAGCGGGAGGCCAGATACGCAGTATTTT CASSRTSGRPDTQYF
TRBJ2-2 . TRBV6-4 . 13 TGTGCCAGCAGTAACCACGACACCGGGGAGCTGTTTTTT CASSNHDTGELFF
TRBJ2-1 many TRBV7-3 TRBD2 16 TGTGCCAGCAGCTCAAGGGGGACTAGCGGGAGAAATGAGCAGTTCTTC CASSSRGTSGRNEQFF